This TCR beta chain was recovered during a study of identical twins. Study observations and caveats: Fewer insertions characterized abundant cord blood beta clonotypes, whereas memory repertoires showed none. The degree of excess twin sharing was weaker in beta out-of-frame sequences. Zero-insertion analyses might be partly confounded by invariant T cells like MAIT and iNKT.

Unique molecular identifiers were present on the cDNA, and a universal primer site came from template switching. From the 5' RACE reads, TCRdb called clonotypes with MiXCR, one entry per CDR3 protein. This sample has 1.5 million to 2 million distinct CDR3 sequences, with about 32% found just once. This clonotype was seen many times. Its antigen is undetermined. Trimming cost V 3 bases and J 0 bases; bases outside gene matches: 13. CDR3 length: 18 amino acids. Germline lookup yields CDR1 MDHEN and CDR2 SYDVKM. The source of this sequence is a newborn girl in good health. The genes are TRBV28 and TRBJ2-7; 8 positions match TRBD1. The source material was cord blood. The CDR3 spells CASSFPYYRGASSYEQYF. Here the CDR3 DNA reads TGTGCCAGCAGTTTCCCTTATTACAGGGGGGCGAGCTCCTACGAGCAGTACTTC.